This entry features one TCR beta chain sequence. This entry comes from a study of shared clonotypes between healthy human individuals. Across the whole study: Three plates each covered CD4 naive and memory; CD8 naive two, CD8 memory one.

The table came from immunoSEQ multiplex PCR; TCRdb's copy has only in-frame clones and leaves some out. The table lists 2 million or so clones, around 95% of them singletons, with 0.1% to 0.15% in the top ten. This CDR3 is 18 amino acids long. The V gene's germline CDR1 is SGHRS and CDR2 YFSETQ. Between the trimmed V and J ends, which lost 4 bases and 1 base, there was a span of 24 bases. The sequencing input was naive CD4+ T cells sorted from blood. Indicated subset: CD45RA+ positively selected. The chain joins TRBV5-1 to TRBJ2-7, with D unresolved. This receptor was identified in a man aged 18 to 30 in good health. CDR3 amino acids: CASSMAAQTIGISYEQYF. CDR3 nucleotide sequence: TGCGCCAGCAGCATGGCAGCACAGACGATAGGTATTTCCTACGAGCAGTACTTC.